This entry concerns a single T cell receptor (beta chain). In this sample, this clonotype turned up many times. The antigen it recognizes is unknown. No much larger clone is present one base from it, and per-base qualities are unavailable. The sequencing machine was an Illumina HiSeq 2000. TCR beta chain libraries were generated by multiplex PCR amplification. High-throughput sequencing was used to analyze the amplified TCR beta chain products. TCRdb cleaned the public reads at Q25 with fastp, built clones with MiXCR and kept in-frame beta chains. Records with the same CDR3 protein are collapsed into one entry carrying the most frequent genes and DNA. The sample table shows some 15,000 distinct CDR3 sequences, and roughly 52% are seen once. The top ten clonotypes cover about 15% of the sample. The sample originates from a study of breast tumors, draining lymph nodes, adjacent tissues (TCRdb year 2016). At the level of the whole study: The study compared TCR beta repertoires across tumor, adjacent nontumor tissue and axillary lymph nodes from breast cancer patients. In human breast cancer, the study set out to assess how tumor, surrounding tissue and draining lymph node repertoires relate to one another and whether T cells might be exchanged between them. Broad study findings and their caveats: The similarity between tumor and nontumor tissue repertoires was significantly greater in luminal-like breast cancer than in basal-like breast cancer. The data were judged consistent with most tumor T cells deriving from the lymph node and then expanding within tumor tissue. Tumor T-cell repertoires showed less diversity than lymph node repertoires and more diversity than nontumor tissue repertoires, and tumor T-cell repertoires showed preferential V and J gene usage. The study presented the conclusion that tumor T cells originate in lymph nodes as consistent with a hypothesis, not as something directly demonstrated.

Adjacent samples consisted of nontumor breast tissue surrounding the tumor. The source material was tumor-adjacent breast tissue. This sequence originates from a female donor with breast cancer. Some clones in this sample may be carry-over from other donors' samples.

The CDR3 protein sequence reads: CASSPSGSADTQYF. The DNA reads as follows: TGTGCCAGCAGCCCTAGCGGGAGTGCAGATACGCAGTATTTT. Here the chain combines TRBV3-1 and TRBJ2-3, with 10 junctional bases fitting TRBD2. CDR1 is given as LGHDT and CDR2 as YNNKEL, both from the germline V gene (reference sequence). The V end gives up 4 bases and the J end 4 bases, leaving 2 bases in the junction not matched to a gene. Reading from cysteine to phenylalanine, the CDR3 counts 14 amino acids. The only DNA kept is the CDR3, 42 bases in frame from the first base.